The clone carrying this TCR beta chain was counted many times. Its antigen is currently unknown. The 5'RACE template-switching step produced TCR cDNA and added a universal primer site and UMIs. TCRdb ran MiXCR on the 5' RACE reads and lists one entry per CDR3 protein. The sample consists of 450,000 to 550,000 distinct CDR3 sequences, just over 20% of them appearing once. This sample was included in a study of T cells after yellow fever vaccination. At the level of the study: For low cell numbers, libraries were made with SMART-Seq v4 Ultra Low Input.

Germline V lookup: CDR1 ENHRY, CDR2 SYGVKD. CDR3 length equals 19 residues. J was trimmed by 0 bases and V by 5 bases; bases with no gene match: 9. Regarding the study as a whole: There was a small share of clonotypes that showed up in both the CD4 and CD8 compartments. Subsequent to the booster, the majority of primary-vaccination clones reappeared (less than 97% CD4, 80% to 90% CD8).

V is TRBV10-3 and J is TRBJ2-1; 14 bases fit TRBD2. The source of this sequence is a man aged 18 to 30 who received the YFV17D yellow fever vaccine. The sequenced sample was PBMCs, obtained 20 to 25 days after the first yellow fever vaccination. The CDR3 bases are TGTGCCATCAGTATTGGACTAGCGGGGGGCCTTAGCTCCTACAATGAGCAGTTCTTC. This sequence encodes CAISIGLAGGLSSYNEQFF.